This entry lists 14 T cell receptor beta chains sequenced from one sample in a study of OX40 agonist ivuxolimab in advanced cancers. Produced via immunoSEQ multiplex PCR; TCRdb's table is partial and in-frame only. The sample holds tens of thousands of clones, roughly 86% seen once. The input for sequencing was CD4+ or CD8+ T cells sorted from blood, taken in a trial of the OX40 agonist ivuxolimab. The receptors stem from an adult with an advanced solid tumor such as melanoma, head and neck, liver or kidney cancer.

The rearrangement joins TRBV28 to TRBJ2-3; D is possibly TRBD1 (5 bases). Germline V gene sequence: CDR1 MDHEN, CDR2 SYDVKM. V lost 3 bases, J lost 1 base, and 20 bases lay in between. CDR3 length: 18 residues. CDR3 residues: CASSLGPRAWPGTDTQYF. The CDR3 DNA sequence: TGTGCCAGCAGTTTGGGGCCCCGAGCCTGGCCAGGCACAGATACGCAGTATTTT.

V and J are TRBV5-1 and TRBJ2-2, with 7 bases lining up with TRBD1. V lost 4 bases to trimming and J lost 0 bases; unmatched junction nucleotides: 12. CDR3 length equals 18 residues. Germline CDR1 and CDR2: SGHRS and YFSETQ. This chain's CDR3 is CASSIIPTGSANTGELFF. CDR3 DNA: TGCGCCAGCAGCATTATACCGACAGGGTCCGCGAACACCGGGGAGCTGTTTTTT.

The chain employs TRBV6-5 and TRBJ2-1, with 7 bases fitting TRBD2. The CDR3 totals 15 residues. V was clipped by 2 bases and J by 5 bases; unmatched bases: 6. Germline V CDR1 and CDR2: MNHEY, SVGAGI. The DNA for the CDR3 is TGTGCCAGCAGTTACCGAGCGGGATACCACAATGAGCAGTTCTTC. Translating it yields CASSYRAGYHNEQFF.

Concerning this clone itself: Other nucleotide sequences from this sample produce the same CDR3. The rearrangement links TRBV28 to TRBJ2-1; D is possibly TRBD2 (6 bases). Germline V lookup: CDR1 MDHEN, CDR2 SYDVKM. This CDR3 is 14 amino acids long. Between the trimmed V and J ends, which lost 3 bases and 2 bases, there was a span of 8 bases. CDR3 amino acids: CASSFGGTYNEQFF. The CDR3 DNA is TGTGCCAGCAGTTTCGGAGGGACCTACAATGAGCAGTTCTTC.

The genes are TRBV10-3 and TRBJ2-1; 13 nucleotides match TRBD2. The length of the CDR3 is 15 residues. Looked up from germline, CDR1 is ENHRY and CDR2 is SYGVKD. J lost 6 bases, V lost 6 bases, and 5 bases had no gene match. The CDR3 DNA reads TGTGCCATCAGGGCCGGGACTAGCGGGGCCAATGAGCAGTTCTTC. Amino acid sequence: CAIRAGTSGANEQFF.

This chain uses TRBV9 with TRBJ2-1, with 7 bases that match TRBD1. With V trimmed by 0 bases and J by 6 bases, 3 bases remained unmatched. This CDR3 is built from 14 residues. The V gene's germline CDR1 is SGDLS and CDR2 YYNGEE. The CDR3 DNA sequence: TGTGCCAGCAGCGTAGGTCCAGGGGGCAATGAGCAGTTCTTC. Amino acids: CASSVGPGGNEQFF.

V is TRBV18 and J is TRBJ2-1; TRBD2 aligns across 12 bases. The CDR3 sequence is 16 residues long. CDR1 and CDR2 (germline): KGHSH, LQKENI. The J segment lost 4 bases and the V segment lost 3 bases, leaving 4 bases of the junction unmatched. This CDR3 is CASSPITSGRYNEQFF. DNA for the CDR3: TGTGCCAGCTCACCTATCACTAGCGGGAGGTACAATGAGCAGTTCTTC.

The CDR3 region is CASSDGYTDTQYF. The DNA for the CDR3 is TGTGCCAGCAGTGACGGCTACACAGATACGCAGTATTTT. The V call is TRBV2, the J call TRBJ2-3; no definite D call. CDR3 length: 13 residues. Germline V gives CDR1 SNHLY, CDR2 FYNNEI. Deletions cut 3 bases from V and 2 bases from J, with 6 bases between.

V is TRBV11-3 and J is TRBJ2-3, with 10 positions matching TRBD2. This CDR3 is 15 amino acids long. In germline, CDR1 is SGHNT, CDR2 YENEEA. After removal of 5 bases from V and 5 bases from J, the junction contained 7 bases not matched to a gene. CDR3: CASSASSGRGDTQYF. DNA of the CDR3: TGTGCCAGCAGCGCATCTAGCGGGAGAGGAGATACGCAGTATTTT.

The chain links TRBV4-2 to TRBJ2-7; possible D gene TRBD2, 5 bases. V gave up 1 base and J gave up 1 base, with 11 bases separating them. CDR1 is LGHNA, CDR2 YNFKEQ, per germline. This CDR3 is 15 amino acids long. The CDR3 sequence: CASSQGGQLSYEQYF. Here the CDR3 DNA reads TGTGCCAGCAGCCAAGGAGGGCAGCTGTCCTACGAGCAGTACTTC.

The genes are TRBV4-1 and TRBJ1-5; D remains ambiguous. Trimming shortened V by 0 bases and J by 0 bases, and 21 bases separated the two germline ends. Germline V CDR1 and CDR2: MGHRA, YSYEKL. The CDR3 has 20 residues. In nucleotides, the CDR3 is TGCGCCAGCAGCCAAGACCCGAATCGGGGTTTTGGGGATAGCAATCAGCCCCAGCATTTT. This codes for CASSQDPNRGFGDSNQPQHF.

The rearrangement links TRBV11-2 to TRBJ2-7, with a tentative D call TRBD2 (6 bases). Germline loops: CDR1 SGHAT, CDR2 FQNNGV. CDR3 length equals 14 residues. The V gene lost 5 bases and the J gene lost 4 bases, with 15 bases spanning the gap. CDR3 amino acids: CASSIGTGGYEQYF. The CDR3 DNA is TGTGCCAGCAGCATAGGGACCGGAGGGTACGAGCAGTACTTC. The whole variable domain, remainder taken from reference TRBV11-2 and TRBJ2-7, is EAGVAQSPRYKIIEKRQSVAFWCNPISGHATLYWYQQILGQGPKLLIQFQNNGVVDDSQLPKDRFSAERLKGVDSTLKIQPAKLEDSAVYLCASSIGTGGYEQYFGPGTRLTVT.

A note on this clone: The junction departs from germline at one end; a sequencing error may be responsible. The chain links TRBV9 to TRBJ1-1, with 7 bases matching TRBD1. From germline, CDR1 is SGDLS and CDR2 YYNGEE. The CDR3 loop spans 17 amino acids. CDR3 sequence: CASSVVGRGSMNTKAFF. In nucleotides, the CDR3 is TGTGCCAGCAGCGTAGTCGGCAGGGGGTCTATGAACACTAAAGCTTTCTTT.

This chain joins TRBV5-1 and TRBJ2-3; 8 bases are shared with TRBD1. CDR3 length: 14 residues. Per germline, CDR1 SGHRS and CDR2 YFSETQ. V lost 4 bases and J lost 5; bases outside the gene matches: 6. The CDR3 loop reads CASSPGQEGDTQYF. Written as DNA, the CDR3 is TGCGCCAGCAGCCCGGGACAGGAGGGAGATACGCAGTATTTT. The full variable domain, in which reference TRBV5-1 and TRBJ2-3 provide the parts outside the CDR3, is KAGVTQTPRYLIKTRGQQVTLSCSPISGHRSVSWYQQTPGQGLQFLFEYFSETQRNKGNFPGRFSGRQFSNSRSEMNVSTLELGDSALYLCASSPGQEGDTQYFGPGTRLTVL.